These 30 T cell receptor beta chains were sequenced from one sample in a study of blood T cells in healthy people across ages (dated by TCRdb to the mid-2010s). Libraries came from 5' RACE. Sequencing used an Illumina HiSeq 2500. A second PCR of roughly 7 to 11 cycles was performed with a sample-barcoded 5' primer and a J-beta primer mix. The public reads were reanalyzed by TCRdb: fastp trimming at Q25, MiXCR alignment, in-frame beta chains only. Rows with one shared CDR3 protein collapse into an entry with the most common genes and DNA. The sample data list about 1.4 million distinct CDR3 sequences, and approximately 63% of these were observed just once. Jointly, the top ten make up approximately 7% of the sample. The sequenced sample consisted of blood. The receptors were gathered from a man aged 18 to 29 in good health.

The rearrangement uses TRBV29-1 and TRBJ1-1; 12 nucleotides line up with TRBD1. Germline V gene data show CDR1 as SQVTM and CDR2 as ANQGSEA. With V trimmed by 0 bases and J by 0 bases, 11 bases remained unmatched. The CDR3 totals 19 residues. DNA of the CDR3: TGCAGCGTTGAAGATCAAGGGACAGGGGGCTGGGGAGTGAACACTGAAGCTTTCTTT. Its translation is CSVEDQGTGGWGVNTEAFF. Full variable domain (rest looked up from reference TRBV29-1 and TRBJ1-1): SAVISQKPSRDICQRGTSLTIQCQVDSQVTMMFWYRQQPGQSLTLIATANQGSEATYESGFVIDKFPISRPNLTFSTLTVSNMSPEDSSIYLCSVEDQGTGGWGVNTEAFFGQGTRLTVV.

This sequence joins TRBV29-1 and TRBJ2-7; 8 nucleotides match TRBD1. The J call could be wrong; TRBJ2-4 is a better fit for the DNA end. The CDR3 has 13 amino acids. Per the germline V gene, CDR1 is SQVTM and CDR2 is ANQGSEA. CDR3 in amino acids: CSGRQGSKNIQYF. The CDR3 bases are TGCAGCGGTCGACAGGGGAGCAAAAACATTCAGTACTTC.

The chain joins TRBV25-1 to TRBJ2-4; TRBD2 is a possible D gene (7 bases). The end of the DNA aligns better with TRBJ2-7, so the J call may be wrong. CDR1 and CDR2 (germline): MGHDK, SYGVNS. The CDR3 contains 15 residues. The CDR3 region is CASSGPGGGSYEQYF. The CDR3 bases are TGTGCCAGCAGTGGCCCTGGGGGCGGGAGCTACGAGCAGTACTTC.

This chain connects TRBV7-9 to TRBJ2-1; the D gene could be TRBD1 or TRBD2 (5 bases each). The CDR3 spans 16 residues. Germline CDR1 is SEHNR and CDR2 is FQNEAQ (reference sequence). V was clipped by 5 bases and J by 8 bases, with 22 bases between them. The DNA of the CDR3 is TGTGCCAGCAGCGTGATTGGGACGTCCCCTTTAGATGAGCAGTTCTTC. This gives the protein CASSVIGTSPLDEQFF.

Note on this clonotype: An end of the junction does not agree with germline; a read error may underlie this. This chain connects TRBV7-2 to TRBJ2-6; no clear D. CDR1 is SGHTA, CDR2 FQGNSA, per germline. The CDR3 is 13 residues long. This chain's CDR3 is CASSSSWANVLTF. The CDR3 DNA is TGTGCCAGTAGTAGCTCTTGGGCCAACGTCCTGACTTTC.

The rearrangement joins TRBV6-2 or TRBV6-3 to TRBJ2-7; 8 positions match TRBD1. CDR1 is MNHEY, CDR2 SVGEGT, per germline. The CDR3 is made up of 16 amino acids. V shed 2 bases and J 3 bases; nucleotides not matched to a gene: 9. CDR3 protein: CASSYAPTGAYYEQYF. CDR3 nucleotides: TGTGCCAGCAGTTACGCACCGACAGGGGCATACTACGAGCAGTACTTC.

This clonotype appeared once. The V call is TRBV10-3, the J call TRBJ2-3; D call uncertain. V lost 0 bases and J lost 0, with 10 bases in between. CDR1 and CDR2 (germline): ENHRY, SYGVKD. The CDR3 consists of 16 residues. This CDR3 is CAISESRAYSTDTQYF. The CDR3 coding sequence is TGTGCCATCAGTGAGTCAAGAGCGTACAGCACAGATACGCAGTATTTT.

V usage is TRBV20-1 and J usage is TRBJ1-2; D uncertain. The V and J ends lost 2 bases and 3 bases respectively, with 10 bases between them. From germline, CDR1 is DFQATT and CDR2 SNEGSKA (reference sequence). The CDR3 length is 13 residues. CDR3 region: CSARQDIYYGYTF. CDR3 bases: TGCAGTGCTAGACAGGATATTTACTATGGCTACACCTTC.

In its sample, this clonotype was seen a few times. The chain joins TRBV12-3 or TRBV12-4 to TRBJ1-1, with TRBD1 matching over 8 bases. J was trimmed by 0 bases and V by 4 bases; bases with no gene match: 7. CDR3 length equals 16 residues. CDR3 coding DNA: TGTGCCAGCAGTTCCGGACAGGGAGGGATGAACACTGAAGCTTTCTTT. Its protein is CASSSGQGGMNTEAFF.

This chain links TRBV7-8 with TRBJ1-2; 11 bases agree with TRBD1. The CDR3 has 15 amino acids. V gave up 1 base and J gave up 5 bases; unmatched junction bases: 3. The germline V gene encodes CDR1 SGHVS and CDR2 FQNEAQ. Here the CDR3 reads CASSLGTGGWYGYTF. CDR3 DNA: TGTGCCAGCAGCTTAGGGACAGGGGGCTGGTATGGCTACACCTTC. The full variable domain, in which reference TRBV7-8 and TRBJ1-2 provide the parts outside the CDR3, is GAGVSQSPRYKVAKRGQDVALRCDPISGHVSLFWYQQALGQGPEFLTYFQNEAQLDKSGLPSDRFFAERPEGSVSTLKIQRTQQEDSAVYLCASSLGTGGWYGYTFGSGTRLTVV.

J is TRBJ1-1 and V is TRBV21-1; no DNA check was done on the table's D call, TRBD1. TRBV21-1 is recorded as a pseudogene. There are 16 residues in the CDR3. CDR3 in amino acids: CASSGQDPRRNTEAFF. The CDR3 bases are TGTGCCAGCAGCGGACAGGACCCTAGAAGGAACACTGAAGCTTTCTTT.

The J gene is TRBJ1-1, the V gene TRBV11-2; D is unclear. Germline V CDR1 and CDR2: SGHAT, FQNNGV. The CDR3 has 11 amino acids. The ends were cut back, 6 bases at V and 5 bases at J, with 7 bases in the middle. CDR3 sequence: CASRRVTEAFF. For the CDR3, the DNA is TGTGCCAGCAGGCGGGTTACTGAAGCTTTCTTT.

This clonotype has just one count. The chain employs TRBV11-2 and TRBJ2-5; D is unclear. From germline, CDR1 is SGHAT and CDR2 FQNNGV. V was pared by 5 bases and J by 5 bases, with 15 bases between. There are 14 residues in the CDR3. This CDR3 is CASSPRKGWETQYF. CDR3 nucleotide sequence: TGTGCCAGCAGCCCTAGGAAAGGGTGGGAGACCCAGTACTTC.

J is TRBJ2-1 and V is TRBV18; D is ambiguous. Germline lookup yields CDR1 KGHSH and CDR2 LQKENI. Trimming removed 3 bases from V and 5 bases from J, with 11 bases in between. This CDR3 spans 14 amino acids. CDR3 coding DNA: TGTGCCAGCTCACCTTCCCACCCGAACAATGAGCAGTTCTTC. Translation gives CASSPSHPNNEQFF.

The chain couples TRBV6-5 to TRBJ2-1, with D unclear. This CDR3 spans 18 amino acids. CDR1 is MNHEY, CDR2 SVGAGI, per germline. Between the trimmed V and J ends, which lost 0 bases and 0 bases, there was a span of 15 bases. CDR3 sequence (DNA): TGTGCCAGCAGTTACTCCTCTTCGACGCGCAGCTCCTACAATGAGCAGTTCTTC. Translated: CASSYSSSTRSSYNEQFF.

This clonotype was recorded once. In DNA, the CDR3 is TGTGCCAGCAGTCACGGACTAGCGGGAGTCGGCGAGCAGTACTTC. This sequence encodes CASSHGLAGVGEQYF. V is TRBV25-1 and J is TRBJ2-7; 13 bases map to TRBD2. Looked up from germline, CDR1 is MGHDK and CDR2 is SYGVNS. V gave up 5 bases and J gave up 6 bases; unmatched junction bases: 7. The CDR3 is 15 residues long.

The chain carries TRBV7-9 and TRBJ2-1; TRBD2 agrees at 13 bases. From germline, CDR1 is SEHNR and CDR2 FQNEAQ (reference sequence). The CDR3 totals 14 residues. Trimming removed 8 bases from V and 7 bases from J; junction bases left unmatched: 5. The CDR3 is CASLSGLAGNEQFF. The CDR3 nucleotides read TGTGCCAGCTTATCGGGACTAGCGGGAAATGAGCAGTTCTTC.

J is TRBJ2-4 and V is TRBV27; D gene ambiguous. Germline lookup yields CDR1 MNHEY and CDR2 SMNVEV (reference sequence). The CDR3 runs 14 residues. V shed 6 bases and J shed 4 bases, with 13 bases lying between them. The CDR3 loop reads CASSSQTRKNIQYF. The DNA for the CDR3 is TGTGCCAGCAGCTCACAGACAAGAAAAAACATTCAGTACTTC.

CDR3 sequence (DNA): TGTGCCAGCAGTTTCCCACTAGCTGGGGCGGCCCAAGAGACCCAGTACTTC. Its translation is CASSFPLAGAAQETQYF. This chain joins TRBV12-3 or TRBV12-4 and TRBJ2-5; TRBD2 might be the D (6 bases). V was cut by 3 bases and J by 1 base, with 18 bases left in between. The CDR3 is 17 residues long.

V and J are TRBV3-1 and TRBJ1-1, with D perhaps matching TRBD1 (5 bases). Trimming removed 7 bases at V and 1 base at J, with 16 bases between. The CDR3 runs to 15 residues. Per germline, CDR1 LGHDT and CDR2 YNNKEL (reference sequence). As DNA, the CDR3 is TGTGCCAGCAACTCAGGGACTGCCGGGAACACTGAAGCTTTCTTT. Translation gives CASNSGTAGNTEAFF. The full variable domain, in which reference TRBV3-1 and TRBJ1-1 provide the parts outside the CDR3, is DTAVSQTPKYLVTQMGNDKSIKCEQNLGHDTMYWYKQDSKKFLKIMFSYNNKELIINETVPNRFSPKSPDKAHLNLHINSLELGDSAVYFCASNSGTAGNTEAFFGQGTRLTVV.

The chain employs TRBV29-1 and TRBJ2-7, with D possibly being TRBD1 (6 bases). The germline V gene has CDR1 SQVTM and CDR2 ANQGSEA. V was pared by 4 bases and J by 4 bases, with 17 bases between. The CDR3 length is 14 residues. CDR3 sequence reads: CSVAARQAEYEQYF. DNA of the CDR3: TGCAGCGTTGCGGCCAGACAGGCGGAATACGAGCAGTACTTC.

The chain recombines TRBV29-1 with TRBJ2-4; tentative D call: TRBD2 (5 bases). The J call may not be correct, given that the DNA end is closer to TRBJ2-7. Germline-derived CDR1 and CDR2 are SQVTM and ANQGSEA. This CDR3 contains 13 residues. The CDR3 DNA reads as TGCAGCGTTGAAGGGGAGCAGACCTACGAGCAGTACTTC. Residues: CSVEGEQTYEQYF.

The chain recombines TRBV27 with TRBJ1-1; D not resolved. Germline CDR1 reads MNHEY; CDR2 reads SMNVEV (reference sequence). V dropped 5 bases and J dropped 1 base, with 11 bases sitting between them. This CDR3 has 14 amino acids. CDR3 DNA sequence: TGTGCCAGCAGTCTCGGGAGCCCGAACACTGAAGCTTTCTTT. Its protein is CASSLGSPNTEAFF.

The V call is TRBV2, the J call TRBJ1-6, with TRBD1 matching over 11 bases. The germline V gene encodes CDR1 SNHLY and CDR2 FYNNEI. V gave up 7 bases and J gave up 10 bases; unmatched junction bases: 3. The CDR3 consists of 13 residues. DNA of the CDR3: TGTGCCAGCAACCGGGACAGGGGGTCACCCCTCCACTTT. Its protein product is CASNRDRGSPLHF.

This chain connects TRBV6-1 to TRBJ2-3; 9 bases are shared with TRBD1. The CDR3 length is 14 residues. CDR1 and CDR2 (germline): MNHNS, SASEGT. Trimming removed 8 bases from V and 1 base from J; junction bases left unmatched: 4. The CDR3 DNA sequence: TGTGCCAGCTGCCGGGACAGGGGCACAGATACGCAGTATTTT. As protein: CASCRDRGTDTQYF.

This clonotype has only one observation. V gene TRBV6-6 combines with J gene TRBJ2-1; tentatively, D is TRBD1 (5 bases). V lost 2 bases to trimming and J lost 8 bases, with 19 bases between them. The CDR3 is made up of 16 amino acids. Germline CDR1 MNHNY, CDR2 SVGAGI (reference sequence). This chain's CDR3 is CASSYVGRVQGDEQFF. The CDR3 nucleotides read TGTGCCAGCAGTTACGTGGGCAGGGTGCAAGGGGATGAGCAGTTCTTC.

The chain links TRBV20-1 to TRBJ2-7; 8 bases fit TRBD2. The V and J ends lost 6 bases and 0 bases, in that order; junction bases with no gene match: 7. The CDR3 sequence is 14 residues long. CDR1 and CDR2 (germline): DFQATT, SNEGSKA (reference sequence). This CDR3 reads CSATREGISYEQYF. CDR3 coding DNA: TGCAGTGCGACACGGGAGGGGATCTCCTACGAGCAGTACTTC.

The rearrangement links TRBV20-1 to TRBJ1-1, with unresolved D. Germline CDR1 reads DFQATT; CDR2 reads SNEGSKA (reference sequence). Trimming removed 5 bases from V and 0 bases from J, with 13 bases in between. This CDR3 has 14 residues. The CDR3 sequence: CSAPPGLMNTEAFF. CDR3 DNA sequence: TGCAGTGCTCCTCCTGGGCTGATGAACACTGAAGCTTTCTTT.

The chain's CDR3 is CASSLAATQETQYF. Written as DNA, the CDR3 is TGTGCCAGCAGCCTCGCCGCGACCCAAGAGACCCAGTACTTC. The chain employs TRBV13 and TRBJ2-5; D gene unclear. This CDR3 has 14 amino acids. The V end lost 5 bases, the J end lost 1 base, and 11 bases lay between the germline ends. CDR1 is PRHDT, CDR2 FYEKMQ, per germline (reference sequence).

This clonotype was observed a handful of times. The J gene is TRBJ2-6, the V gene TRBV4-3; D perhaps matches TRBD1 (6 bases). Germline CDR1 is LGHNA and CDR2 is YSLEER. V dropped 0 bases and J dropped 8 bases, with 20 bases sitting between them. CDR3 length: 18 amino acids. This CDR3 reads CASSQDPAGVAVSNVLTF. The CDR3 DNA reads as TGCGCCAGCAGCCAAGATCCCGCAGGGGTGGCTGTGTCCAACGTCCTGACTTTC.